This entry describes one TCR beta chain. This clonotype was picked up a small number of times. Its antigen is currently not known. One base away there is no much larger clone; base qualities are not given. This entry is derived from a study of response to subunit inactivated influenza vaccine (dated by TCRdb to the late 2010s). Turning to the overall study: Deep quantitative profiling of the T cell receptor repertoire was used in the study to follow responses to a trivalent subunit inactivated influenza vaccine. Overall results and qualifications from the work: According to the authors, only a limited number of new T cells may be recruited by each seasonal influenza vaccination.

V loses 2 bases, J loses 2 bases, and the germline ends lie 5 bases apart. Measured from the cysteine to the phenylalanine, the CDR3 is 13 residues long. The sequence is cut down to CDR3 DNA, 39 bases in frame from base 1. As encoded in the germline V gene, CDR1 is MGHRA while CDR2 is YSYEKL. Library method: RT-PCR. Sequencing instrument: Illumina HiSeq 2500. TCRdb reprocessing: public reads trimmed at Q25 with fastp, clones called with MiXCR, in-frame beta chains kept. Rows are unified per CDR3 protein, each entry keeping the most common DNA and genes. This sample comprises about 780,000 distinct CDR3 sequences, around a sixth of them detected only once. Approximately 10% of the sample is taken by the ten largest.

This TCR derives from a man aged 50 to 60 who received an inactivated influenza vaccine. Donor details come from another sample of the same person, matched by shared clones. The rearrangement combines TRBV4-1 with TRBJ2-3; there is no confident call for the D gene. The source material was PBMCs from blood, sampled more than 4 days after vaccination. The sequenced DNA is TGCGCCAGCAGCCAACCTATCACAGATACGCAGTATTTT. This is translated as CASSQPITDTQYF.